This TCR beta chain was identified during a study of T cell repertoires in cytomegalovirus infection. The CDR3 covers 13 residues. Germline V gene sequence: CDR1 LNHDA, CDR2 SQIVND (reference sequence). V gave up 9 bases and J gave up 2 bases, with 12 bases separating them. Via MiXCR, TCRdb re-called the reads, giving one row per CDR3 protein. The table lists roughly 100,000 distinct CDR3 sequences, roughly 41% of them singletons. A note on this clonotype: What it binds is unknown.

The clonotype was recovered from a human donor in good health (CMV status not recorded). Some clones in this sample may be carry-over from other donors' samples. V gene TRBV19 combines with J gene TRBJ2-3, with D possibly being TRBD2 (5 bases). Source: CD8+ T cells from cultured PBMCs, taken from culture after CMV antigen stimulation. The CDR3 protein is CASQRHPTDTQYF. In nucleotides, the CDR3 is TGTGCCAGCCAGCGGCATCCCACAGATACGCAGTATTTT.